A selection of T cell receptor beta chains follows, all from one sample in a study of blood T cell repertoires in COVID-19. TCRdb keeps only in-frame clones here, not all; method: immunoSEQ multiplex PCR. Among about 310,000 clones listed, roughly 86% were seen once. The material sequenced was peripheral blood. The receptors here all came from a woman in her fifties or sixties who had recovered from COVID-19. Both conserved end residues are part of each CDR3. The D gene is left open where the match is weak. Clone sizes are given selectively: once, few, many, or a class where the clone is expanded.

v_call	j_call	cdr3_length	d_call	clone_size	cdr3_aa	cdr3_nt
TRBV28	TRBJ2-1	14	TRBD1	-	CASRGTVTYNEQFF	TGTGCCAGCAGGGGGACAGTTACCTACAATGAGCAGTTCTTC
TRBV15	TRBJ2-5	16	-	-	CATSPYMGRGSETQYF	TGTGCCACCAGTCCCTATATGGGGCGCGGTTCGGAGACCCAGTACTTC
TRBV19	TRBJ2-1	14	TRBD2	once	CASSGTSAHGEQFF	TGTGCCAGTAGCGGGACTAGCGCACACGGTGAGCAGTTCTTC
TRBV14	TRBJ1-6	15	-	-	CASSQETAYNSPLHF	TGTGCCAGCAGCCAAGAAACAGCCTATAATTCACCCCTCCACTTT
TRBV7-2	TRBJ1-1	13	-	-	CASRLVRGTEAFF	TGTGCCAGCAGATTAGTGCGTGGCACTGAAGCTTTCTTT
TRBV9	TRBJ2-1	19	TRBD2	once	CASSAGPGLAGVGGVEQFF	TGTGCCAGCAGCGCCGGGCCGGGACTAGCGGGAGTGGGAGGAGTCGAGCAGTTCTTC
TRBV11-2	TRBJ2-3	13	-	-	CASSLDRRNTQYF	TGTGCCAGCAGCTTAGATCGGCGGAATACGCAGTATTTT
TRBV28	TRBJ2-7	13	-	-	CASSFLAGYEQYF	TGTGCCAGCAGTTTTTTGGCTGGCTACGAGCAGTACTTC
TRBV7-2	TRBJ1-3	14	-	few	CASSPRDSGNTIYF	TGTGCCAGCAGCCCCAGGGACTCTGGAAACACCATATATTTT
TRBV13	TRBJ2-1	12	-	-	CASSMELNEQFF	TGTGCCAGCAGTATGGAGCTGAATGAGCAGTTCTTC
TRBV3-1/TRBV3-2	TRBJ1-2	15	TRBD1	-	CASSPGTGGDYGYTF	TGTGCCAGCAGTCCCGGGACAGGGGGTGACTATGGCTACACCTTC
TRBV6-5	TRBJ1-6	15	-	-	CASSPRTPDNSPLHF	TGTGCCAGCAGTCCTCGGACACCGGATAATTCACCCCTCCACTTT
TRBV4-2	TRBJ1-1	16	-	-	CASSQDRRGMNTEAFF	TGTGCCAGCAGCCAAGATCGACGAGGCATGAACACTGAAGCTTTCTTT
TRBV29-1	TRBJ1-1	15	TRBD1	-	CSVGYRGQPGIEAFF	TGCAGCGTTGGGTACAGGGGACAGCCCGGAATCGAAGCTTTCTTT
TRBV6-5	TRBJ2-2	15	-	-	CASSSATRPTGELFF	TGTGCCAGCAGTTCCGCGACTAGACCAACCGGGGAGCTGTTTTTT
TRBV6-5	TRBJ2-1	10	-	-	CASTDNEQFF	TGTGCCAGCACCGACAATGAGCAGTTCTTC
TRBV2	TRBJ2-1	15	TRBD2	-	CASRVSGLADNEQFF	TGTGCCAGCAGAGTGTCGGGACTAGCTGACAATGAGCAGTTCTTC
TRBV3-1/TRBV3-2	TRBJ2-2	14	-	few	CASSQVLGRGELFF	TGTGCCAGCAGCCAAGTATTGGGGCGCGGGGAGCTGTTTTTT
TRBV11-3	TRBJ2-1	12	TRBD2	-	CASSRTSGTSFF	TGTGCCAGCAGCCGGACTAGCGGGACCTCGTTCTTC
TRBV2	TRBJ2-5	15	TRBD2	-	CASGSTGTSQETQYF	TGTGCCAGCGGCTCTACCGGGACTAGCCAAGAGACCCAGTACTTC
TRBV2	TRBJ2-1	17	TRBD2	-	CASRVGLAGGTYNEQFF	TGTGCCAGCAGGGTGGGACTAGCGGGAGGTACCTACAATGAGCAGTTCTTC
TRBV6-1	TRBJ1-2	13	TRBD1	once	CASSYDRDESYTF	TGTGCCAGCAGCTACGACAGGGACGAGAGCTACACCTTC
TRBV28	TRBJ1-2	14	-	-	CASSPPGGPHGYTF	TGTGCCAGCAGTCCCCCCGGAGGGCCTCATGGCTACACCTTC
TRBV28	TRBJ2-5	12	-	-	CASSLTQETQYF	TGTGCCAGCAGTCTAACCCAAGAGACCCAGTACTTC
TRBV9	TRBJ1-1	14	-	-	CASSVQGMNTEAFF	TGTGCCAGCAGCGTCCAGGGCATGAACACTGAAGCTTTCTTT
TRBV29-1	TRBJ1-2	14	-	-	CSVDSGQLNYGYTF	TGCAGCGTTGATTCCGGACAACTAAACTATGGCTACACCTTC
TRBV4-2	TRBJ2-7	15	TRBD2	-	CASSQNPGLAYEQYF	TGTGCCAGCAGCCAGAACCCGGGACTAGCATACGAGCAGTACTTC
TRBV19	TRBJ2-3	15	-	-	CASSTPFLGSDTQYF	TGTGCCAGTAGTACCCCATTTTTGGGCTCAGATACGCAGTATTTT
TRBV30	TRBJ1-5	14	-	-	CAWSVSLGNQPQHF	TGTGCCTGGAGTGTCTCACTTGGCAATCAGCCCCAGCATTTT
TRBV6-6	TRBJ1-4	13	-	-	CASSYSSGEKLFF	TGTGCCAGCAGTTACTCGAGCGGGGAAAAACTGTTTTTT
TRBV10-3	TRBJ2-3	12	-	-	CAHGGETDTQYF	TGTGCCCACGGGGGTGAAACAGATACGCAGTATTTT
TRBV30	TRBJ1-2	17	TRBD1	-	CAWSPHLRTGTNYGYTF	TGTGCCTGGAGTCCACACTTACGGACAGGGACTAACTATGGCTACACCTTC
TRBV7-2	TRBJ1-2	15	TRBD1	once	CASSPRDRRNYGYTF	TGTGCCAGCAGCCCGCGGGACAGGAGAAACTATGGCTACACCTTC
TRBV5-1	TRBJ1-6	16	TRBD1	-	CASSYTLGQGGLPLHF	TGCGCCAGCAGCTACACTCTGGGACAGGGGGGATTACCCCTCCACTTT
TRBV7-3	TRBJ2-1	16	TRBD2	few	CASSLDGLAGLSEQFF	TGTGCCAGCAGCTTGGACGGACTAGCGGGACTCAGCGAGCAGTTCTTC
TRBV15	TRBJ2-2	16	TRBD2	-	CATSRGGLAGGGELFF	TGTGCCACCAGCAGGGGAGGACTAGCGGGAGGAGGGGAGCTGTTTTTT
TRBV6-2/TRBV6-3	TRBJ1-5	15	-	-	CASSSGQGNHQPQHF	TGTGCCAGCAGTTCCGGTCAGGGGAATCATCAGCCCCAGCATTTT
TRBV28	TRBJ1-1	14	-	-	CASRSPGENTEAFF	TGTGCCAGCAGATCACCAGGGGAGAACACTGAAGCTTTCTTT
TRBV16	TRBJ2-3	18	TRBD2	-	CASSQWNLAVFSTDTQYF	TGTGCCAGCAGCCAATGGAATCTAGCGGTCTTTAGCACAGATACGCAGTATTTT
TRBV29-1	TRBJ2-1	12	TRBD1	-	CSLGQGINEQFF	TGCAGCTTAGGACAGGGGATCAATGAGCAGTTCTTC
TRBV27	TRBJ2-7	14	TRBD2	-	CASRGGREATEQYF	TGTGCCAGTCGGGGAGGGCGGGAGGCTACCGAGCAGTACTTC
TRBV28	TRBJ1-2	14	TRBD1	once	CASSTGQDHYGYTF	TGTGCCAGCAGTACAGGACAGGACCACTATGGCTACACCTTC
TRBV11-2	TRBJ1-2	15	-	-	CASSLIGGSVYGYTF	TGTGCCAGCAGCTTAATCGGGGGTTCCGTCTATGGCTACACCTTC
TRBV19	TRBJ1-5	15	-	-	CASSIGTVHNQPQHF	TGTGCCAGTAGTATAGGGACAGTACACAATCAGCCCCAGCATTTT
TRBV10-2	TRBJ2-2	14	-	-	CASSERLATGELFF	TGCGCCAGCAGTGAGCGGCTAGCGACCGGGGAGCTGTTTTTT
TRBV10-3	TRBJ2-1	15	TRBD2	-	CAISESSGSNHEQFF	TGTGCCATCAGTGAATCCAGCGGGAGTAACCATGAGCAGTTCTTC
TRBV6-2/TRBV6-3	TRBJ2-3	16	-	-	CASSSLIPGGTDTQYF	TGTGCCAGCAGTTCCCTCATCCCGGGAGGCACAGATACGCAGTATTTT
TRBV19	TRBJ2-4	18	TRBD1	-	CASSIDSPGTGGKNIQYF	TGTGCCAGTAGTATAGATTCACCCGGGACAGGGGGGAAAAACATTCAGTACTTC
TRBV7-8	TRBJ2-1	20	TRBD2	-	CASSALKRDLEPHLYNEQFF	TGTGCCAGCAGCGCCCTTAAGCGGGACTTAGAGCCCCACCTTTACAATGAGCAGTTCTTC
TRBV28	TRBJ2-6	17	-	-	CASSPIGQSSGANVLTF	TGTGCCAGCAGTCCGATTGGACAGAGCTCTGGGGCCAACGTCCTGACTTTC
TRBV6-6	TRBJ2-7	13	-	once	CASSYSGVYEQYF	TGTGCCAGCAGTTACTCCGGGGTCTACGAGCAGTACTTC
TRBV5-4	TRBJ2-7	16	TRBD2	-	CASSLPGLAGVYEQYF	TGTGCCAGCAGCTTGCCGGGACTAGCGGGGGTTTACGAGCAGTACTTC
TRBV6-2/TRBV6-3	TRBJ2-3	16	-	-	CASSYGPGESTDTQYF	TGTGCCAGCAGTTACGGGCCAGGGGAGAGCACAGATACGCAGTATTTT